The sequence of this T cell receptor (beta chain) was determined in a study of T cell clonality in common variable immunodeficiency. V was pared by 3 bases and J by 5 bases, with 9 bases of the junction left unmatched. The CDR3 contains 15 residues. The germline CDR1 and CDR2 sequences are DFQATT and SNEGSKA (reference sequence). Some clones are missing from TCRdb's copy, which holds only in-frame ones; the method was immunoSEQ multiplex PCR. Recorded here are tens of thousands of clones, none singletons. Study-level results: Shared TCRbeta clones were fewer between CVID subjects than controls. Links between repertoire features and CVID complications were heterogeneity-limited. Common variable immunodeficiency TCR beta sequences reportedly had fewer deletions and N-nucleotide insertions. CVID subjects had higher TCRbeta clonality than healthy controls, most marked in about a third.

This clone has a count of ten or more. No antigen is known for it. The CDR3 end lies 3 residues beyond the end of the read and is filled in from the germline J gene. J is TRBJ2-3 and V is TRBV20-1; 9 bases map to TRBD2. The sequenced sample consisted of peripheral blood mononuclear cells. The sequence was obtained from a person between 18 and 69 years old in good health. CDR3: CSARWAGGQQDTQYF. Incomplete CDR3 DNA: TGCAGTGCTAGGTGGGCGGGGGGGCAGCAAGATACG.